The clone carrying this T cell receptor beta chain was observed at least ten times. Its antigen remains unidentified. Germline V gene data show CDR1 as DFQATT and CDR2 as SNEGSKA (reference sequence). V shed 5 bases and J shed 9 bases, with 20 bases lying between them. CDR3 size: 14 residues. The record originates from a study of identical twins. Study-wide findings and caveats: Twins shared beta out-of-frame sequences in excess, but this excess was weaker.

Using its own MiXCR run on the 5' RACE reads, TCRdb lists one record per CDR3 protein. Altogether 410,000 or so distinct CDR3 sequences are present, under 20% being singletons, with the ten largest covering approximately 12%. This receptor was obtained from a man aged 45-65 years in good health. The rearrangement links TRBV20-1 to TRBJ2-1, with D possibly called TRBD1 or TRBD2 (5 bases each). Sequencing was done on a sample of naive T cells sorted from blood. CDR3 nucleotide sequence: TGCAGTGCTCCTTGGCCAGGGAGCAACGGTGAGCAGTTCTTC. Encoded protein: CSAPWPGSNGEQFF.